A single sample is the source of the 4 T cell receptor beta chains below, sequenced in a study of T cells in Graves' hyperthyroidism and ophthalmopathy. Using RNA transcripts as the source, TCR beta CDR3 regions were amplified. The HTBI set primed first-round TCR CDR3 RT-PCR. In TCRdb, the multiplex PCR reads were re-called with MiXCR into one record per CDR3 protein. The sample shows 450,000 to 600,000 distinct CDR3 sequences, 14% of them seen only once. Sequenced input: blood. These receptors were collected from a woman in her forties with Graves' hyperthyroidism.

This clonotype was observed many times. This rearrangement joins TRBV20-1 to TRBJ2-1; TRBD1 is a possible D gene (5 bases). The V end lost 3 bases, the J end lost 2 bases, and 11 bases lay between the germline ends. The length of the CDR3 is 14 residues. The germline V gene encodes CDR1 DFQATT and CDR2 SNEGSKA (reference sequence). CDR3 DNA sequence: TGCAGTGCTAGCCAGCACAGGACCTACAATGAGCAGTTCTTC. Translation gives CSASQHRTYNEQFF.

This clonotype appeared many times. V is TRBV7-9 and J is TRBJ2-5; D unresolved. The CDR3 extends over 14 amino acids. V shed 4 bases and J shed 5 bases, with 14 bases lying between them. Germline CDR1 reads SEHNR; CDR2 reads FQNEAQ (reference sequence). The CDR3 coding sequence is TGTGCCAGCAGCTCGATGGTGGGGTTGGAGACCCAGTACTTC. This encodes CASSSMVGLETQYF.

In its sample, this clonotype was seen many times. CDR3: CSAPGTGTYEQYF. CDR3 in DNA: TGCAGTGCCCCCGGGACAGGGACCTACGAGCAGTACTTC. The chain joins TRBV20-1 to TRBJ2-7; TRBD1 aligns across 9 bases. Germline CDR1 DFQATT, CDR2 SNEGSKA (reference sequence). V trimming: 6 bases; J trimming: 2 bases; junction bases outside the gene matches: 5. The CDR3 is 13 amino acids.

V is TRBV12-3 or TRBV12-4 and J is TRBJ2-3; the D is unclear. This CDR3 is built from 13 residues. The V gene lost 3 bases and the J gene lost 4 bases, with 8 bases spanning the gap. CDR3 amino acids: CASSFQHPDTQYF. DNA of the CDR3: TGTGCCAGCAGTTTTCAGCACCCAGATACGCAGTATTTT.